The present entry profiles one T cell receptor beta chain with its context. The target antigen is unknown. TCRdb's copy holds only in-frame clones and misses some; the assay was immunoSEQ multiplex PCR. This sample yields fewer than 9,500 clones, of which around 93% are seen a single time; approximately 1.4% belongs to the top ten. The data belong to a study of regulatory and conventional T cells in RAG deficiency. CDR3 size: 16 residues. Germline CDR1 and CDR2: SGHAT and FQNNGV. V shed 5 bases and J shed 0 bases, with 17 bases lying between them. Study conclusions and caveats: Shannon entropy fell and Simpson indices rose in RAG-deficient patients. These Omenn syndrome Treg sorts may hold peripherally activated cells instead. Omenn patients showed >80% Treg-Tconv overlap and shorter CDR3 lengths.

The sorted regulatory T cells were CD4+, CD25-high and CD127-low, with genomic DNA sequenced. These data were also filed under a second study, of regulatory T cells. This second report adds: Primers: 52 TRBV forward and 13 TRBJ reverse. Regulatory T cells showed the strongest V-J pair restriction and V/J gene skewing among patient repertoires.

The clonotype originates from a human donor in good health. This chain links TRBV11-2 with TRBJ2-7, with a possible D match to TRBD1 (8 bases). The sequenced sample was CD127- CD25+ CD4+ Tregs sorted from blood. The CDR3 DNA follows: TGTGCCAGCAGCCGCGGACAGGGAGGGAGCTCCTACGAGCAGTACTTC. Amino acid sequence: CASSRGQGGSSYEQYF.